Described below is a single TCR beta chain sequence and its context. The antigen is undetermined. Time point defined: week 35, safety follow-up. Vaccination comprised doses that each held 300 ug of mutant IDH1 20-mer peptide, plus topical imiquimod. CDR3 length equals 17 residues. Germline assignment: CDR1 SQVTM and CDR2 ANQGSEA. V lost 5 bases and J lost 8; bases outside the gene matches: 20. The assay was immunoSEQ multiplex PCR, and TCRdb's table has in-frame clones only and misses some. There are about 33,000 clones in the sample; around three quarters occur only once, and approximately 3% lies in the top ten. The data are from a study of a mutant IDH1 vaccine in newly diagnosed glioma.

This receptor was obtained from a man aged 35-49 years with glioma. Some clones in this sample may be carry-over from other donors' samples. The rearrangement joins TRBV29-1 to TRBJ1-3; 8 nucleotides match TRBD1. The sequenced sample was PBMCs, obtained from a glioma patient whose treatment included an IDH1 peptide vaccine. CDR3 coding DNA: TGCAGCGTTTCAGGGGGGTTGGGACAGGACCCGATGGACACCATATATTTT. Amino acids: CSVSGGLGQDPMDTIYF.